A selection of T cell receptor beta chains follows, all from one sample in a study of T cell responses to AZD1222 COVID-19 vaccine. TCRdb's table, derived via immunoSEQ multiplex PCR, lists solely in-frame clones and lacks some. The sample lists approximately 130,000 clones; nearly 90% were seen once. The sequencing used peripheral blood, collected 28 days after the second AZD1222 dose. These receptor sequences come from an adult who received the AZD1222 COVID-19 vaccine. Both conserved end residues are part of each CDR3. The D gene is left open where the match is weak. A clone size is listed for some rows: how often the clone was seen (once, few, many), or a class if it is expanded.

TGTGCCAGCAGCGTAGGCGGGACACCCTACGAGCAGTACTTC	CASSVGGTPYEQYF	-	14	TRBV9	TRBJ2-7	-
TGTGCCAGCAGCGTCCAGGAAAGGACGTTCGACTATAATTCACCCCTCCACTTT	CASSVQERTFDYNSPLHF	-	18	TRBV9	TRBJ1-6	-
TGTGCCAGCAGTTACCTAGGCAGCCTGCAAGAGACCCAGTACTTC	CASSYLGSLQETQYF	-	15	TRBV6-5	TRBJ2-5	-
TGTGCCAGTAGTATGGAACAGGGATTGTGGCCCCAGCATTTT	CASSMEQGLWPQHF	-	14	TRBV19	TRBJ1-5	-
TGTGCCTGGAGTGTGGGGGGTCCCTACGAGCAGTACTTC	CAWSVGGPYEQYF	-	13	TRBV30	TRBJ2-7	-
TGCGCCAGCAGCACGGGGACAGGGCCGAACTATGGCTACACCTTC	CASSTGTGPNYGYTF	TRBD1	15	TRBV5-1	TRBJ1-2	-
TGTGCCAGCAGCTTAGCGTTACCCCCCGACGAGCAGTACTTC	CASSLALPPDEQYF	-	14	TRBV7-9	TRBJ2-7	-
TGTGCCAGTAGCTTTGGGACTAGCGCTGAGGGGGATACGCAGTATTTT	CASSFGTSAEGDTQYF	TRBD2	16	TRBV19	TRBJ2-3	-
TGTGCCAGCAGCCAAGATGGAGGGGTTTACAATGAGCAGTTCTTC	CASSQDGGVYNEQFF	-	15	TRBV3-1/TRBV3-2	TRBJ2-1	-
TGTGCCAGCAGCCGGCCTGGCGGACAGATTTTTAATGAGCAGTTCTTC	CASSRPGGQIFNEQFF	-	16	TRBV7-6	TRBJ2-1	-
TGTGCCAGCAGTGAACTCCTCACTGAAGCTTTCTTT	CASSELLTEAFF	-	12	TRBV6-1	TRBJ1-1	-
TGTGCCAGCAGCGTAGGGGGGAGGGCAGATACGCAGTATTTT	CASSVGGRADTQYF	TRBD2	14	TRBV9	TRBJ2-3	-
TGTGCCAGCTCGCCGACAGGGGGCACTCAGCCCCAGCATTTT	CASSPTGGTQPQHF	TRBD1	14	TRBV2	TRBJ1-5	few
TGTGCCAGCATTCTAGAAAAACTGTTTTTT	CASILEKLFF	-	10	TRBV27	TRBJ1-4	-
TGTGCCATCATGGGGACTAGCGGAGAGTACGAGCAGTACTTC	CAIMGTSGEYEQYF	TRBD2	14	TRBV10-3	TRBJ2-7	few
TGTGCCAGCAGCCCCCCAGGCTACGAGCAGTACTTC	CASSPPGYEQYF	-	12	TRBV3-1/TRBV3-2	TRBJ2-7	-
TGTGCCAGCAGCTTACAGGGGACTAGTGGCGAGCAGTACTTC	CASSLQGTSGEQYF	TRBD2	14	TRBV7-8	TRBJ2-7	-
TGTGCCAGCAGCTTGTCACTAGCGGGAGGTTACAATGAGCAGTTCTTC	CASSLSLAGGYNEQFF	TRBD2	16	TRBV5-4	TRBJ2-1	-
TGTGCCAGCAGCCAAACGACGACTTATGAAAAACTGTTTTTT	CASSQTTTYEKLFF	-	14	TRBV3-1/TRBV3-2	TRBJ1-4	-
TGTGCCTGGAGTGTTAGGCCTACGGGAGCTTTCTTT	CAWSVRPTGAFF	-	12	TRBV30	TRBJ1-1	-
TGTGCCAGCAGCGCCTCCTACGAGCAGTACTTC	CASSASYEQYF	-	11	TRBV7-9	TRBJ2-7	few
TGTGCCTGGGCAGGGGATGAAAAACTGTTTTTT	CAWAGDEKLFF	-	11	TRBV30	TRBJ1-4	-
TGTGCCAGCAGCTTAAGGGACAGGCCAAACTATGGCTACACCTTC	CASSLRDRPNYGYTF	TRBD1	15	TRBV7-9	TRBJ1-2	-
TGTGCCTGGTCTGGGTTTAATGAGCAGTTCTTC	CAWSGFNEQFF	-	11	TRBV30	TRBJ2-1	-
TGTGCCAGTAGTTACATGGACAGGGGGCACGGCTACACCTTC	CASSYMDRGHGYTF	TRBD1	14	TRBV19	TRBJ1-2	-